Presented here are 18 T cell receptor beta chains from one specimen sequenced in a study of OX40 agonist ivuxolimab in advanced cancers. TCRdb's copy holds only in-frame clones and misses some; the assay was immunoSEQ multiplex PCR. The sample records 72,000 or so clones, approximately 84% being singletons. The material was CD4+ or CD8+ T cells sorted from blood, obtained in a trial of the OX40 agonist ivuxolimab. The origin of the receptors is an adult with an advanced solid tumor such as melanoma, head and neck, liver or kidney cancer.

The chain joins TRBV6-1 to TRBJ1-1; D call uncertain. V lost 8 bases, J lost 0 bases, and 13 bases lay in between. Germline V CDR1 and CDR2: MNHNS, SASEGT. The CDR3 loop spans 14 amino acids. The CDR3 spells CASGSATMNTEAFF. The CDR3 bases are TGTGCCAGCGGCTCGGCTACGATGAACACTGAAGCTTTCTTT.

This clone was detected only a few times. The rearrangement links TRBV6-6 to TRBJ2-6; D unclear. CDR1 MNHNY and CDR2 SVGAGI come from the germline V gene (reference sequence). V lost 2 bases and J lost 0, with 5 bases in between. This CDR3 is built from 15 residues. CDR3 DNA: TGTGCCAGCAGTTACGAGAGCTCTGGGGCCAACGTCCTGACTTTC. This translates into CASSYESSGANVLTF.

This chain uses TRBV5-1 with TRBJ2-7; D is unresolved. The CDR3 is 13 residues long. Looked up from germline, CDR1 is SGHRS and CDR2 is YFSETQ. V was cut by 2 bases and J by 5 bases, with 11 bases left in between. CDR3 residues: CASSLIGRDEQYF. The CDR3 coding sequence is TGCGCCAGCAGCTTAATCGGACGGGACGAGCAGTACTTC.

This rearrangement joins TRBV18 to TRBJ1-6; D is unclear. V dropped 3 bases and J dropped 7 bases, with 7 bases sitting between them. Germline CDR1 and CDR2: KGHSH and LQKENI. The CDR3 contains 13 residues. The CDR3 DNA is TGTGCCAGCTCACCCGAAGGGAATTCACCCCTCCACTTT. It translates to CASSPEGNSPLHF.

The V gene is TRBV18, the J gene TRBJ2-7; D is uncertain. The germline CDR1 and CDR2 sequences are KGHSH and LQKENI. The CDR3 spans 14 residues. V shed 2 bases and J shed 6 bases, with 14 bases lying between them. CDR3: CASSPKVGQIEQYF. Here the CDR3 DNA reads TGTGCCAGCTCACCAAAGGTAGGGCAGATCGAGCAGTACTTC.

CDR3: CASSSDRVRYEQYF. In nucleotides, the CDR3 is TGCGCCAGCAGCTCCGACAGGGTGCGGTACGAGCAGTACTTC. The chain carries TRBV5-1 and TRBJ2-7; 7 nucleotides match TRBD1. This CDR3 region has 14 residues. Germline values: CDR1 SGHRS, CDR2 YFSETQ. After removal of 3 bases from V and 4 bases from J, the junction contained 7 bases not matched to a gene.

The rearrangement uses TRBV18 and TRBJ2-5; D is ambiguous. Per germline, CDR1 KGHSH and CDR2 LQKENI. The CDR3 runs to 14 residues. Trimming took 3 bases from V and 1 from J, leaving 9 bases between them. As DNA, the CDR3 is TGTGCCAGCTCACCGGGTCAGTTCCAAGAGACCCAGTACTTC. Translating gives CASSPGQFQETQYF.

This chain uses TRBV7-2 with TRBJ2-1, with unresolved D. V was cut by 5 bases and J by 6 bases, with 11 bases left in between. The germline CDR1 and CDR2 sequences are SGHTA and FQGNSA. The CDR3 is 13 residues long. The CDR3 reads CASSPPTSNEQFF. The CDR3 nucleotides read TGTGCCAGCAGCCCCCCGACAAGCAATGAGCAGTTCTTC.

The chain employs TRBV4-3 and TRBJ1-5; D gene ambiguous. The V gene's germline CDR1 is LGHNA and CDR2 YSLEER. The V end lost 0 bases, the J end lost 4 bases, and 13 bases lay between the germline ends. CDR3 length: 16 residues. This CDR3 is CASSQDGTGSNQPQHF. CDR3 nucleotides: TGCGCCAGCAGCCAAGATGGAACGGGTTCAAATCAGCCCCAGCATTTT.

The V call is TRBV29-1, the J call TRBJ1-4, with D hard to call. Deletions cut 6 bases from V and 10 bases from J, with 27 bases between. CDR3 length: 16 residues. The germline V gene has CDR1 SQVTM and CDR2 ANQGSEA. The CDR3 spells CSVRTWGGTTGGKLFF. CDR3 DNA sequence: TGCAGCGTCCGCACTTGGGGAGGAACTACCGGAGGAAAACTGTTTTTT. The complete variable domain, with remaining parts taken from reference TRBV29-1 and TRBJ1-4, reads SAVISQKPSRDICQRGTSLTIQCQVDSQVTMMFWYRQQPGQSLTLIATANQGSEATYESGFVIDKFPISRPNLTFSTLTVSNMSPEDSSIYLCSVRTWGGTTGGKLFFGSGTQLSVL.

In its sample, this clone was seen a few times. This chain uses TRBV2 with TRBJ2-4; no clear D gene. Trimming took off 11 bases at V and 1 base at J, with 12 bases between the two ends. The CDR3 runs 13 residues. Germline CDR1 and CDR2: SNHLY and FYNNEI. For the CDR3, the DNA is TGTGCCGGCCGGAATTTGGCCAAAAACATTCAGTACTTC. The encoded protein is CAGRNLAKNIQYF.

This clone was counted a few times. The chain recombines TRBV2 with TRBJ1-6; 8 bases are shared with TRBD1. Trimming at V came to 6 bases and at J to 8 bases, leaving 9 bases not matched to a gene. CDR3 length: 15 residues. Germline assignment: CDR1 SNHLY and CDR2 FYNNEI. CDR3 sequence (DNA): TGTGCCAGCAGCGGGGACAGGAGCCGAGATTCACCCCTCCACTTT. This sequence encodes CASSGDRSRDSPLHF.

The chain employs TRBV29-1 and TRBJ1-1; a possible D gene is TRBD1 (6 bases). This CDR3 is built from 14 residues. Trimming cost V 2 bases and J 3 bases, with 13 bases left between them. Looked up from germline, CDR1 is SQVTM and CDR2 is ANQGSEA. CDR3 protein: CSVERGGMDTEAFF. The CDR3 coding sequence is TGCAGCGTTGAAAGGGGGGGTATGGACACTGAAGCTTTCTTT.

The V gene is TRBV10-3, the J gene TRBJ2-5, with a possible D match to TRBD2 (7 bases). Trimming shortened V by 8 bases and J by 2 bases, and 12 bases separated the two germline ends. The CDR3 length is 13 residues. In germline, CDR1 is ENHRY, CDR2 SYGVKD. CDR3 nucleotides: TGTGCCATCTCTGGGGGGGCGCAAGAGACCCAGTACTTC. Translating it yields CAISGGAQETQYF.

The chain links TRBV27 to TRBJ1-2; maybe TRBD1 (5 bases). The germline gives CDR1 MNHEY, CDR2 SMNVEV (reference sequence). Trimming cost V 8 bases and J 11 bases, with 15 bases left between them. The CDR3 runs 11 residues. For the CDR3, the DNA is TGTGCCAGCTGGGGCAGTTTGAGATACACCTTC. As protein: CASWGSLRYTF.

This clone was detected once. The chain couples TRBV5-6 to TRBJ1-6; 7 bases align to TRBD1. The ends lost 0 bases at V and 7 bases at J; junction bases unmatched: 7. CDR1 SGHDT and CDR2 YYEEEE come from the germline V gene. The CDR3 extends over 16 amino acids. DNA for the CDR3: TGTGCCAGCAGCTTGGTCGGGGGACAGACAAATTCACCCCTCCACTTT. Its protein is CASSLVGGQTNSPLHF.

The chain carries TRBV29-1 and TRBJ2-2; a weak D match, TRBD1 (6 bases). CDR1 is SQVTM, CDR2 ANQGSEA, per germline. This CDR3 contains 12 residues. Trimming pared 7 bases from V and 5 bases from J, leaving 11 bases between. CDR3 protein: CSGRRGTGELFF. The CDR3 DNA follows: TGCAGCGGGCGCAGGGGTACCGGGGAGCTGTTTTTT.

The CDR3 region is CASSPGHTSGANVLTF. In nucleotides, the CDR3 is TGTGCCAGCAGCCCGGGACATACCTCTGGGGCCAACGTCCTGACTTTC. The chain carries TRBV4-2 and TRBJ2-6, with TRBD1 as a possible D gene (6 bases). V dropped 4 bases and J dropped 0 bases, with 10 bases sitting between them. Germline values: CDR1 LGHNA, CDR2 YNFKEQ. The CDR3 loop spans 16 amino acids.